This TCR beta chain was obtained from a study of human T cells and chemical hapten exposure. The V end was cut by 0 bases, the J end by 1 base, with 9 bases between. Germline values: CDR1 SGHVS, CDR2 FNYEAQ. CDR3 size: 15 residues. As to time point: patch test 1, 2 weeks after DPC sensitization. The treatment is: therapeutic diphenylcyclopropenone sensitization with weekly scalp DPC. Each CDR3 protein is one row after TCRdb ran MiXCR on the RACE reads. The sample holds 350,000 or so distinct CDR3 sequences, under 8% seen once. The study, taken as a whole, reports: Those TCRs sitting above 1 in 1000 frequency stayed the same with DPC sensitization.

In the case of this clonotype: No antigen is known for it.

This clonotype originated in a woman aged 18-29 years with alopecia areata. Some clones in this sample may be carry-over from other donors' samples. This chain uses TRBV7-6 with TRBJ1-1; weak D call: TRBD1 (5 bases). Specimen: whole blood, collected in connection with sensitization to the hapten diphenylcyclopropenone (DPC). The CDR3 DNA sequence: TGTGCCAGCAGCTTAGCCGAGACAGCGAACACTGAAGCTTTCTTT. Its protein is CASSLAETANTEAFF.